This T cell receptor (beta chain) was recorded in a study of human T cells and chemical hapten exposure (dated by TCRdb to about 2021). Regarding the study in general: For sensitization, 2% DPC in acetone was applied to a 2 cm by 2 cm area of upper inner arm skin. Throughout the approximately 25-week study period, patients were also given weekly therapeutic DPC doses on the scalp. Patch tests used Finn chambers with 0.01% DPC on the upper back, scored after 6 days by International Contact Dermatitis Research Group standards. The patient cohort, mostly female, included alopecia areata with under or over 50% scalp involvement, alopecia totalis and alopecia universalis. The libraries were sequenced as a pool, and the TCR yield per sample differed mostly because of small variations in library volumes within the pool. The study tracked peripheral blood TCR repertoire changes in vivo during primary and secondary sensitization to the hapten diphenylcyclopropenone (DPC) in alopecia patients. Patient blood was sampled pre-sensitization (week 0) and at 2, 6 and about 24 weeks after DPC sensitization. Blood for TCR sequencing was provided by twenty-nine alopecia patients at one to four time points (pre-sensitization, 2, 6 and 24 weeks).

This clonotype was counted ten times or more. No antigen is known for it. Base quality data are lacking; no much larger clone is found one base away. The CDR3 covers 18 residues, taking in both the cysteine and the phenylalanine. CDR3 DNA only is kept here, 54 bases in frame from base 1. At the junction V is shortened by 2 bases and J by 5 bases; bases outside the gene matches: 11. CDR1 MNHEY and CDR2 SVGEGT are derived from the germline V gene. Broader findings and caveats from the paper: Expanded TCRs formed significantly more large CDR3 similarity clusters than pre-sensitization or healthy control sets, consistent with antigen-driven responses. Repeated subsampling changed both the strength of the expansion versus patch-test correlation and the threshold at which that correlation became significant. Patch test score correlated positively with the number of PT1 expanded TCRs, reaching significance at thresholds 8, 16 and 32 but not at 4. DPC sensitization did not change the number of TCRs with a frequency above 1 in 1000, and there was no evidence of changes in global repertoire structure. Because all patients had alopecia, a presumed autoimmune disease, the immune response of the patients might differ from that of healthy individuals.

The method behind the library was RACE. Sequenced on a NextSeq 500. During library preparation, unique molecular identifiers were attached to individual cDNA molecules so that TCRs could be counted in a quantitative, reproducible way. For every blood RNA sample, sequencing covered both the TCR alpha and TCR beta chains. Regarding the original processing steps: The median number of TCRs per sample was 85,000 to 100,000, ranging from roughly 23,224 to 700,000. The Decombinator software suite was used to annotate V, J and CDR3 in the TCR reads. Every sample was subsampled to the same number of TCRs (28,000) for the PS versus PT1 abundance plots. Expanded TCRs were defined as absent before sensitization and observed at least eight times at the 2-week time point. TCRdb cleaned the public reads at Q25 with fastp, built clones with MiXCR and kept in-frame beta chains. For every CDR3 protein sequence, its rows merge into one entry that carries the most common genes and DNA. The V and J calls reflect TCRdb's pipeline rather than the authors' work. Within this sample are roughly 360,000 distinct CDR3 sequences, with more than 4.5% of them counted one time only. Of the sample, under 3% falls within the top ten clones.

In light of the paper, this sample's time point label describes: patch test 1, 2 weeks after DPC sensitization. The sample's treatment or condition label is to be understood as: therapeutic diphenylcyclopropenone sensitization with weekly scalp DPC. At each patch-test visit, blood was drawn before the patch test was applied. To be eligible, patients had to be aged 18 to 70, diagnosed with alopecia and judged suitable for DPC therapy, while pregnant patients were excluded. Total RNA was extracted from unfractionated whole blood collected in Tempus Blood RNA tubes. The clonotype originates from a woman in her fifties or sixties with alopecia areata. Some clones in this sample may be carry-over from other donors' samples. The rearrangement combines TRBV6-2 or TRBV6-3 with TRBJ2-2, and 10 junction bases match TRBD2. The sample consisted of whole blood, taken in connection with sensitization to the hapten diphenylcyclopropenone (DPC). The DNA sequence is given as TGTGCCAGCAGTTACGATCAAGCGGGAGGGCCGCTTACCGGGGAGCTGTTTTTT. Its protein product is CASSYDQAGGPLTGELFF.